This TCR beta chain originates from a study of blood T cell repertoires in COVID-19. Background on the study: The study drew acute and convalescent COVID-19 samples from the United States, Italy and Spain. PBMCs, B-cell-depleted T cells, or T cells provided the cDNA or gDNA that made up the material.

Original processing methods: Using reference gene primer amplification, nucleated cell counts were estimated. Some clones are missing from TCRdb's copy, which holds only in-frame ones; the method was immunoSEQ multiplex PCR. V, J and clone size derive from that table, while D and trimming were established from the DNA sequence. Among about 110,000 clones, 60% to 85% were seen once, and the ten largest hold roughly 4%. The CDR3 covers 14 residues. V was shortened by 3 bases and J by 6 bases, with 14 bases between the two germline ends. The V gene's germline CDR1 is SNHLY and CDR2 FYNNEI. The clonotype comes from a human donor in a cohort sampled during active or convalescent COVID-19. Specimen: peripheral blood. This chain connects TRBV2 to TRBJ1-1, with D tentatively TRBD1 (6 bases). Here the CDR3 DNA reads TGTGCCAGCAGTGACCTAAAGACAGGCCCTGAAGCTTTCTTT. It specifies CASSDLKTGPEAFF.